This T cell receptor (beta chain) appears in the sequencing data of a study of T cell changes during pregnancy in multiple sclerosis. The CDR3 is made up of 14 amino acids. Germline CDR1 reads SGHRS; CDR2 reads YFSETQ. With V trimmed by 0 bases and J by 6 bases, 3 bases remained unmatched. Libraries were prepared by immunoSEQ multiplex PCR; TCRdb keeps only in-frame clonotypes and omits some of them. The sample includes roughly 80,000 clones, about 92% seen only once; the top ten take around 3%. The sample in question was peripheral blood, obtained before pregnancy. The chain couples TRBV5-1 to TRBJ2-3; 8 bases map to TRBD2. The source is a female donor with multiple sclerosis, enrolled in a pregnancy study. The CDR3 region is CASSLAGGVDTQYF. The DNA for the CDR3 is TGCGCCAGCAGCTTGGCCGGGGGGGTTGATACGCAGTATTTT.